The clone carrying this TCR beta chain was observed a handful of times. This entry comes from a study of OX40 agonist ivuxolimab in advanced cancers. Generated by immunoSEQ multiplex PCR, the TCRdb table keeps only in-frame clones and is missing some. The table has around 16,000 clones, roughly 78% seen once; the top ten hold 28%. With V trimmed by 4 bases and J by 5 bases, 5 bases remained unmatched. Germline lookup yields CDR1 MNHEY and CDR2 SMNVEV (reference sequence). This CDR3 is 14 amino acids long. The receptor comes from an adult with an advanced solid tumor such as melanoma, head and neck, liver or kidney cancer. The source material was CD4+ or CD8+ T cells sorted from blood, sampled in a trial of the OX40 agonist ivuxolimab. The rearrangement links TRBV27 to TRBJ1-1, with 9 bases that match TRBD1. Written as DNA, the CDR3 is TGTGCCAGCAGTTGGGGGACAGGGCAAACTGAAGCTTTCTTT. Its translation: CASSWGTGQTEAFF.